A single sample is the source of the 8 T cell receptor beta chains below, sequenced in a study of monozygotic twins with inflammatory bowel disease. TCRdb reprocessed the 5' RACE reads; each CDR3 protein has one entry and no DNA is given. This sample's table reports under 150,000 distinct CDR3 sequences. Sequenced material: blood. The receptors here all came from a human donor with ulcerative colitis or Crohn's disease, or a healthy co-twin of an affected twin (not recorded which).

The chain carries TRBV6-1 and TRBJ1-6; no DNA is available, so the TRBD1 call from TCRdb remains unchecked. From germline, CDR1 is MNHNS and CDR2 SASEGT. This CDR3 region has 15 residues. The CDR3 reads CASRDRVGYNSPLHF.

The V gene is TRBV12-3 or TRBV12-4, the J gene TRBJ2-1; the D gene TCRdb calls, TRBD1, cannot be checked with no DNA. The CDR3 is made up of 15 amino acids. The CDR3 loop reads CASTPGGASYNEQFF.

This CDR3 reads CASSLGEGSTDTQYF. The chain has TRBV7-9 and TRBJ2-3. The V gene's germline CDR1 is SEHNR and CDR2 FQNEAQ (reference sequence). CDR3 length equals 15 residues.

The chain combines TRBV15 with TRBJ2-1; TCRdb names TRBD1, which stays unverified in the absence of DNA. The CDR3 is made up of 17 amino acids. Germline V gene data show CDR1 as LNHNV and CDR2 as YYDKDF (reference sequence). The CDR3 spells CATSRKPGQGALDEQFF.

This rearrangement joins TRBV20-1 to TRBJ2-2; TCRdb designates TRBD1, a call that cannot be tested without DNA. The CDR3 spans 12 residues. Germline CDR1 and CDR2: DFQATT and SNEGSKA (reference sequence). The CDR3 loop reads CSATDSPGELFF.

The chain couples TRBV20-1 to TRBJ1-3; TCRdb designates TRBD1, a call that cannot be tested without DNA. The CDR3 is made up of 16 amino acids. Germline V CDR1 and CDR2: DFQATT, SNEGSKA (reference sequence). CDR3 loop: CSAIRQAPPVGNTIYF.

The chain couples TRBV20-1 to TRBJ1-2; the TCRdb D gene call, TRBD1, has no DNA to confirm it. The length of the CDR3 is 14 residues. The germline V gene encodes CDR1 DFQATT and CDR2 SNEGSKA (reference sequence). Here the CDR3 reads CSARIGGLNYGYTF.

The genes are TRBV7-2 and TRBJ2-7. There are 13 residues in the CDR3. Germline V gene data show CDR1 as SGHTA and CDR2 as FQGNSA. CDR3 amino acids: CASRWGTAYEQYF. Full variable domain (rest looked up from reference TRBV7-2 and TRBJ2-7): GAGVSQSPSNKVTEKGKDVELRCDPISGHTALYWYRQSLGQGLEFLIYFQGNSAPDKSGLPSDRFSAERTGGSVSTLTIQRTQQEDSAVYLCASRWGTAYEQYFGPGTRLTVT.